Each of the 4 T cell receptor beta chains below was sequenced from the same sample in a study of read filtering for tumor transcriptome and immune sequencing. The library was built from approximately 400 ng RNA with molecular barcoded adaptors for alpha/delta and beta/gamma chains. MiXCR, run by TCRdb on the reads, gives a single entry per CDR3 protein. The sample yields about 130,000 distinct CDR3 sequences, 10% to 15% seen once. Source material: a population of CD138-negative cells sorted from bone marrow. These TCRs come from a donor over 35 with multiple myeloma.

Many counts were recorded for this clonotype. The chain couples TRBV19 to TRBJ2-1; 10 bases fit TRBD2. The ends lost 7 bases at V and 8 bases at J; junction bases unmatched: 11. Per germline, CDR1 LNHDA and CDR2 SQIVND (reference sequence). The CDR3 extends over 15 amino acids. The CDR3 protein is CASTHSSGRADEQFF. The DNA of the CDR3 is TGTGCCAGTACCCACTCGAGCGGGAGGGCCGATGAGCAGTTCTTC.

This clonotype has at least ten counts. V usage is TRBV7-9 and J usage is TRBJ2-7; 7 bases map to TRBD2. The J segment lost 7 bases and the V segment lost 8 bases, leaving 23 bases of the junction unmatched. Germline CDR1 reads SEHNR; CDR2 reads FQNEAQ (reference sequence). This CDR3 contains 17 residues. The CDR3 loop reads CASSGEGKGAGRDEQYF. CDR3 sequence (DNA): TGTGCCAGCTCCGGAGAGGGCAAGGGAGCGGGAAGGGATGAGCAGTACTTC.

There are a few counts of this clonotype. The chain joins TRBV3-1 to TRBJ2-1; 7 bases line up with TRBD2. There are 15 residues in the CDR3. Germline V CDR1 and CDR2: LGHDT, YNNKEL (reference sequence). Trimming removed 5 bases from V and 9 bases from J; junction bases left unmatched: 13. The CDR3 sequence is CASSSYGLVGGEQFF. The CDR3 coding sequence is TGTGCCAGCAGCTCGTATGGACTAGTCGGCGGTGAGCAGTTCTTC.

This clonotype was recorded many times. The V call is TRBV20-1, the J call TRBJ2-3; the match to TRBD2 covers 7 bases. Germline CDR1 is DFQATT and CDR2 is SNEGSKA (reference sequence). J gave up 4 bases and V 1 base, and 11 bases lay outside the gene matches. This CDR3 spans 16 amino acids. The CDR3 reads CSARVFGEGVSDTQYF. DNA for the CDR3: TGCAGTGCTAGAGTGTTCGGGGAGGGTGTTTCAGATACGCAGTATTTT.